The T cell receptor (beta chain) described here comes from a study of cytomegalovirus exposure and HLA in healthy donors. In this sample, this clone turned up a few times. The V segment lost 11 bases and the J segment 8 bases; nucleotides outside the gene matches: 14. The CDR3 spans 15 residues. Germline CDR1 and CDR2: ENHRY and SYGVKD. The PCR made use of 60 Vbeta and 13 Jbeta primers. TCRdb's copy holds only in-frame clones and misses some; the assay was immunoSEQ multiplex PCR. This table holds about 130,000 clones, roughly 75% found once. The receptor was isolated from a woman aged 45-65 years in good health and CMV-seronegative. The sample comprised PBMCs. The rearrangement joins TRBV10-3 to TRBJ2-1; 11 bases line up with TRBD2. CDR3 coding DNA: TGTGCCGCACAACCCGGGACTAGCGGTAGTTATGAGCAGTTCTTC. As protein: CAAQPGTSGSYEQFF.